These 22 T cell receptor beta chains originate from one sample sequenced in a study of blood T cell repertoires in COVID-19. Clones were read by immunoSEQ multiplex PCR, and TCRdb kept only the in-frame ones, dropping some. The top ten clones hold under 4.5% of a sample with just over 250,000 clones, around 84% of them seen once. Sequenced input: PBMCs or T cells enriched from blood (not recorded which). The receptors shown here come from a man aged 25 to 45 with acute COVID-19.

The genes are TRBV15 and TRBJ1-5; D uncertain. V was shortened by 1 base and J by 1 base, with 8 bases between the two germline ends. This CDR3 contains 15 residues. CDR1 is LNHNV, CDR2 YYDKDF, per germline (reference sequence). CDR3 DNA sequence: TGTGCCACCAGCAGAGGGAGGGAAAGCAATCAGCCCCAGCATTTT. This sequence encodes CATSRGRESNQPQHF.

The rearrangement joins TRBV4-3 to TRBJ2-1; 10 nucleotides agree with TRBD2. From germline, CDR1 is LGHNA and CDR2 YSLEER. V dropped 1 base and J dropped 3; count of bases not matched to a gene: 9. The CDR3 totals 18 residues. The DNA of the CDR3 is TGCGCCAGCAGCCAAGCTAGCGGGAGTTGGTTCGGCTACAATGAGCAGTTCTTC. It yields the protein CASSQASGSWFGYNEQFF.

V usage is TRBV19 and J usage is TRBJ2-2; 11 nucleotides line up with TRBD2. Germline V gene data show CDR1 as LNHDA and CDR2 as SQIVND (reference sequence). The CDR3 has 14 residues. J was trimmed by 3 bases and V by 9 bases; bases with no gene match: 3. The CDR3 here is CASRGLADTGELFF. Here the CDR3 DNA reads TGTGCCAGCCGGGGACTAGCGGACACCGGGGAGCTGTTTTTT. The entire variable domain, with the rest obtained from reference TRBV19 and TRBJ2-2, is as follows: DGGITQSPKYLFRKEGQNVTLSCEQNLNHDAMYWYRQDPGQGLRLIYYSQIVNDFQKGDIAEGYSVSREKKESFPLTVTSAQKNPTAFYLCASRGLADTGELFFGEGSRLTVL.

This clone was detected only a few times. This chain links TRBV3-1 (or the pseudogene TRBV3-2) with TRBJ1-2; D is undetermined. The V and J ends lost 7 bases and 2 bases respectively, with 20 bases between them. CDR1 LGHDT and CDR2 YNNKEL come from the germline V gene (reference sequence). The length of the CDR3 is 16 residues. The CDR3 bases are TGTGCCAGCACCCCTGCGACAACGACGCTCAACTATGGCTACACCTTC. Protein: CASTPATTTLNYGYTF.

CDR3 DNA: TGCGCCAGCAGCCAAGATCCGCAGACAACTAATGAAAAACTGTTTTTT. Translating gives CASSQDPQTTNEKLFF. The chain employs TRBV4-1 and TRBJ1-4; D is ambiguous. CDR1 and CDR2 from the germline V gene are MGHRA and YSYEKL. V was pared by 0 bases and J by 0 bases, with 8 bases between. There are 16 residues in the CDR3.

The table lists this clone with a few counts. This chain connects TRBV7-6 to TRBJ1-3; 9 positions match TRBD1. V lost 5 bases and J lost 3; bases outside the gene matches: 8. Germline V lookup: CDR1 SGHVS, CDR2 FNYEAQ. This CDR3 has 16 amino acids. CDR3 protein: CASSLAQGALGNTIYF. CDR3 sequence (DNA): TGTGCCAGCAGCCTCGCACAGGGGGCGCTTGGAAACACCATATATTTT. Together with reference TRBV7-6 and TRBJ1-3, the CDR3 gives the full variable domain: GAGVSQSPRYKVTKRGQDVALRCDPISGHVSLYWYRQALGQGPEFLTYFNYEAQQDKSGLPNDRFSAERPEGSISTLTIQRTEQRDSAMYRCASSLAQGALGNTIYFGEGSWLTVV.

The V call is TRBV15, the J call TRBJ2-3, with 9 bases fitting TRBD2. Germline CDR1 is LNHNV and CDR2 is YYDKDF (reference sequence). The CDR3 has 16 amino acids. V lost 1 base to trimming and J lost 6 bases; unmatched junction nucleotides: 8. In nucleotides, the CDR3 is TGTGCCACCAGCAGAGTTCGCAGGGCGGGGGGGGATACGCAGTATTTT. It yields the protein CATSRVRRAGGDTQYF.

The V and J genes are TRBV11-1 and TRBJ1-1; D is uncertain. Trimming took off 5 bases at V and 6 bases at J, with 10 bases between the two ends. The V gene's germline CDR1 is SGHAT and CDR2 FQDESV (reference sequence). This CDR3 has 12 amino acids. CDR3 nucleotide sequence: TGTGCCAGCAGCCTCGCCACAGCTGAAGCTTTCTTT. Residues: CASSLATAEAFF.

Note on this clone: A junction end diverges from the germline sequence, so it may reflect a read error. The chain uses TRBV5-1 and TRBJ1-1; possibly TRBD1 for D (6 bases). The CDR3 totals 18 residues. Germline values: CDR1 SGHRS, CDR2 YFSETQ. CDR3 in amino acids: CASSETIQGMGMNTEAFF. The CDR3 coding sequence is TGTGCCAGCAGCGAGACAATACAGGGTATGGGTATGAACACTGAAGCTTTCTTT.

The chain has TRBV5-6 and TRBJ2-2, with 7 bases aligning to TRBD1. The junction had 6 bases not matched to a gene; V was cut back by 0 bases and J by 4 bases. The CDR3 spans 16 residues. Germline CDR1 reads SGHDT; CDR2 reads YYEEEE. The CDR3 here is CASSLATAGGTGELFF. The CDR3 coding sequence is TGTGCCAGCAGCTTGGCAACCGCAGGGGGCACCGGGGAGCTGTTTTTT.

The CDR3, as DNA: TGTGCCAGCAGCCAGGAAAGCTCTAGGGGAGGCTACACCTTC. Its protein product is CASSQESSRGGYTF. The chain uses TRBV3-1 (or the pseudogene TRBV3-2) and TRBJ1-2, with D perhaps TRBD1 (5 bases). The length of the CDR3 is 14 residues. Trimming left V 3 bases short and J 8 bases short, with 16 bases between. Germline V gene data show CDR1 as LGHDT and CDR2 as YNNKEL (reference sequence).

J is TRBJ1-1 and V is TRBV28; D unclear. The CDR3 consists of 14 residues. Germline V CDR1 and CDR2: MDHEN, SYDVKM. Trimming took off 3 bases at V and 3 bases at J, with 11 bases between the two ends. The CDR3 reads CASSFRGTDTEAFF. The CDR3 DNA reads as TGTGCCAGCAGTTTCAGAGGAACTGACACTGAAGCTTTCTTT.

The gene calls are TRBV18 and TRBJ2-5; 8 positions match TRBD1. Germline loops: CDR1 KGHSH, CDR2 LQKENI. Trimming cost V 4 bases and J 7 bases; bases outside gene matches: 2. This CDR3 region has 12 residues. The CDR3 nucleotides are TGTGCCAGCTCACGGGACAGGACGACCCAGTACTTC. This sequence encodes CASSRDRTTQYF.

CDR3 DNA: TGTGCCAGCAGCTTAGGACAGGGGCCCCAGCATTTT. It yields the protein CASSLGQGPQHF. The V and J genes are TRBV11-2 and TRBJ1-5; 7 nucleotides match TRBD1. Germline lookup yields CDR1 SGHAT and CDR2 FQNNGV. The CDR3 has 12 residues. The ends lost 1 base at V and 9 bases at J; junction bases unmatched: 0. Combining the CDR3 with reference TRBV11-2 and TRBJ1-5 gives the whole variable domain EAGVAQSPRYKIIEKRQSVAFWCNPISGHATLYWYQQILGQGPKLLIQFQNNGVVDDSQLPKDRFSAERLKGVDSTLKIQPAKLEDSAVYLCASSLGQGPQHFGDGTRLSIL.

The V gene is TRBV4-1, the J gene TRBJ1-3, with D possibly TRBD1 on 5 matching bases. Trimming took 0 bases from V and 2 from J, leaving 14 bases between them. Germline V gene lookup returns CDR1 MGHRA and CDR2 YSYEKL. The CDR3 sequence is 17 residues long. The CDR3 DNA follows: TGCGCCAGCAGCCAAGATGGGGCCTGGAGGGCTGGAAACACCATATATTTT. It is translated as CASSQDGAWRAGNTIYF.

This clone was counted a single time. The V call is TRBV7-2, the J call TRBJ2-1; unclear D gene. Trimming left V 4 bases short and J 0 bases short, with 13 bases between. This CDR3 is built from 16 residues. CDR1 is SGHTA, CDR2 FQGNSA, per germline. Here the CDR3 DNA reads TGTGCCAGCAGCTCCGGGTCCGTCGGCTCCTACAATGAGCAGTTCTTC. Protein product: CASSSGSVGSYNEQFF.

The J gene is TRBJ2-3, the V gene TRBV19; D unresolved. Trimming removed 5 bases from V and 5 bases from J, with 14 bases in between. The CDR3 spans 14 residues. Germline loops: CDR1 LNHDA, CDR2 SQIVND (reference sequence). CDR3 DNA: TGTGCCAGTAGTGACGCCGGTGGGCTAGATACGCAGTATTTT. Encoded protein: CASSDAGGLDTQYF.

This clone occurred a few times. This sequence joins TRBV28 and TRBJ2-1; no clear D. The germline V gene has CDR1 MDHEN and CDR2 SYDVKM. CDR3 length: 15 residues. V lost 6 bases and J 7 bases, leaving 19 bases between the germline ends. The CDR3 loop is CASSPPPLSWNEQFF. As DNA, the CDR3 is TGTGCCAGCAGCCCACCCCCCCTTAGCTGGAATGAGCAGTTCTTC. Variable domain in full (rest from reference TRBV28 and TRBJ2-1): DVKVTQSSRYLVKRTGEKVFLECVQDMDHENMFWYRQDPGLGLRLIYFSYDVKMKEKGDIPEGYSVSREKKERFSLILESASTNQTSMYLCASSPPPLSWNEQFFGPGTRLTVL.

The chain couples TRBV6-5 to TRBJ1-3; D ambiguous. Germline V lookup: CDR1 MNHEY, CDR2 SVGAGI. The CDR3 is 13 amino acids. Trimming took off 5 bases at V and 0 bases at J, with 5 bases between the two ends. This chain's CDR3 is CASSPYSGNTIYF. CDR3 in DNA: TGTGCCAGCAGTCCGTACTCTGGAAACACCATATATTTT.

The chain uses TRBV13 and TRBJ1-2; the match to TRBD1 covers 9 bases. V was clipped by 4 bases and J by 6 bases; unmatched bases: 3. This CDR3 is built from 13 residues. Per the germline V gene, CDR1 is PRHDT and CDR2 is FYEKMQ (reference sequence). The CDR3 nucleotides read TGTGCCAGCAGCTACGGACAGGGGAATGGCTACACCTTC. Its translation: CASSYGQGNGYTF.

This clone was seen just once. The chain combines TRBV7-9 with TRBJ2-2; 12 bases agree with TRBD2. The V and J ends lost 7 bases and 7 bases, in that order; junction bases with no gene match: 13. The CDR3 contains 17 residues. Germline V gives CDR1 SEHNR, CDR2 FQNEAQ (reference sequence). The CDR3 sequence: CASTQLAGGPMIGELFF. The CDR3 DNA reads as TGTGCCAGCACCCAACTAGCGGGAGGTCCCATGATCGGGGAGCTGTTTTTT.

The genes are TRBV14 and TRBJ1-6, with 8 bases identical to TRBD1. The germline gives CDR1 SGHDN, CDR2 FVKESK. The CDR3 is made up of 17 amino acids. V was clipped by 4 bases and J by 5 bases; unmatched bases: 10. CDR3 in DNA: TGTGCCAGCAGCCGATTCGGACAGGGACGACATAATTCACCCCTCCACTTT. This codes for CASSRFGQGRHNSPLHF.